What follows is one T cell receptor beta chain and its context. As yet, its antigen is unknown. The assay was immunoSEQ multiplex PCR, and TCRdb's table has in-frame clones only and misses some. This sample carries approximately 120,000 clones, approximately 95% of them seen once, and the ten largest clones take 1.5% to 2%. The donors were in the roughly 130-subject validation cohort, distinct from the approximately 610-subject first cohort. Losses at the gene ends were 4 bases for V and 0 bases for J; bases not matched to a gene: 15. The CDR3 runs to 19 residues. Germline V lookup: CDR1 SGHRS, CDR2 YFSETQ. The data are from a study of cytomegalovirus exposure and HLA in healthy donors. Study-wide background: The same platform used for the 500 to 850 first-cohort repertoires was also used for the 90 to 150 validation repertoires, as a later analysis reported.

The study, taken as a whole, reports: Some TCR beta chains (around 180 of them) were listed as cytomegalovirus-associated. Reports credit the classifier with highly specific, highly sensitive diagnosis of cytomegalovirus status.

The chain is built from TRBV5-1 and TRBJ2-7, with 11 bases identical to TRBD2. The material sequenced was PBMCs. The TCR was taken from a man in his late teens or twenties in good health and CMV-seronegative. The CDR3 DNA reads TGCGCCAGCAGCCGTAGTCCCGGGACTAGCGGAGGGAGCTCCTACGAGCAGTACTTC. This sequence encodes CASSRSPGTSGGSSYEQYF.